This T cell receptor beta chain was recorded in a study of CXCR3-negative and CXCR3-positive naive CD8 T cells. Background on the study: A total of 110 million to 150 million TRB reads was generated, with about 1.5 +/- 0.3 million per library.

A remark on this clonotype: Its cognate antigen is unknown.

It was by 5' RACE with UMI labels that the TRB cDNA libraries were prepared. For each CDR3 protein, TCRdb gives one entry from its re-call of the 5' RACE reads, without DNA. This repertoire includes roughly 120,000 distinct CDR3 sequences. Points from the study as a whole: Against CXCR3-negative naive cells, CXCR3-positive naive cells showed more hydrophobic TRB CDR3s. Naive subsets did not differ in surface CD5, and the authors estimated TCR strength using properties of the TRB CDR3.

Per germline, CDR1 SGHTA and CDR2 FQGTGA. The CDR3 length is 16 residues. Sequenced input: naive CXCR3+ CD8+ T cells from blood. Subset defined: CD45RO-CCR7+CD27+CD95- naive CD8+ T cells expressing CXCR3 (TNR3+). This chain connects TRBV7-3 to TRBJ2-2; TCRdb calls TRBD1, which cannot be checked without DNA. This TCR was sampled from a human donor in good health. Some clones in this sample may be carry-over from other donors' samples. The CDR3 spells CASNRDGGGNTGELFF.